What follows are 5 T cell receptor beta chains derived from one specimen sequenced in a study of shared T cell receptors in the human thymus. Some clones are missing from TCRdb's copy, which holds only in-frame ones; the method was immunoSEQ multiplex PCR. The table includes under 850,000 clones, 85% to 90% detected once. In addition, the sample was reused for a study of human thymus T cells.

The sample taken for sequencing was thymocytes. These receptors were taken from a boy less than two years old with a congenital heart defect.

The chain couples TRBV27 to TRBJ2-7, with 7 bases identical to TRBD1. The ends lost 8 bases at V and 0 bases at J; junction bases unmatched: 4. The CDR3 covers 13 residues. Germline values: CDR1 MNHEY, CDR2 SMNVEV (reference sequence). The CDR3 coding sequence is TGTGCCAGCCATGGGACAGACTCCTACGAGCAGTACTTC. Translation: CASHGTDSYEQYF.

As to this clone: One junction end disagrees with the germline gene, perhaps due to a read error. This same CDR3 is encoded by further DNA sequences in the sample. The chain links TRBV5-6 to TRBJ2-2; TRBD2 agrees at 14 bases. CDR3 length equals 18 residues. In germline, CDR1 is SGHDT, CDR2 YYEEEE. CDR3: CASSSMTSGRADTGELFF. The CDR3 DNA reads TGTGCTAGCAGCTCAATGACTAGCGGGAGGGCAGACACCGGGGAGCTGTTTTTT.

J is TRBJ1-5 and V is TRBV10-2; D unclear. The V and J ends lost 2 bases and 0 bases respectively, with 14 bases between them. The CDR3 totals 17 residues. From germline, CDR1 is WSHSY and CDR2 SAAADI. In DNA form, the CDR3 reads TGCGCCAGCAGTGAGGCGGCATGGTTGATTAGCAATCAGCCCCAGCATTTT. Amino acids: CASSEAAWLISNQPQHF.

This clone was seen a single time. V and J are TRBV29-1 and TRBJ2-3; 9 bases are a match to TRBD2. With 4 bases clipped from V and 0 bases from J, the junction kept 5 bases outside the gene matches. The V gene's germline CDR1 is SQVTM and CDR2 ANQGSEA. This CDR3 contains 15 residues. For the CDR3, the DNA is TGCAGCGTTGTGGCGGGAGGGCCGAGCACAGATACGCAGTATTTT. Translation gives CSVVAGGPSTDTQYF.

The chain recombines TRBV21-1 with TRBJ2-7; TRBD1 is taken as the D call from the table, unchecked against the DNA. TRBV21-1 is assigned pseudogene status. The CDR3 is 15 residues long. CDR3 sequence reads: CASSIRTGAGSEQYF. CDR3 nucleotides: TGTGCCAGCAGCATACGGACAGGGGCTGGTTCCGAGCAGTACTTC.